This T cell receptor (beta chain) was obtained from a study of metastatic and nonmetastatic thyroid tumors. Study-wide context: Where malignant and benign thyroid patients were concerned, repertoires were compared across blood and tumor or nodule tissue.

Every patient underwent thyroid surgery untreated. General study points: In both blood and tumor samples, TCR beta diversity was reported significantly higher for malignant than benign nodules.

This clone was counted ten times or more. What it recognizes is unknown. Original processing notes: Between-group CDR3 differences, defined by clinicopathological status, yielded a distant-metastasis classifier for papillary thyroid cancer. Via MiXCR, TCRdb re-called the PCR reads. It is TCRdb's table, rather than the study itself, that gives the V and J calls and clone size. The sample comprises 15,000 or so clones, around 13% of which are singletons, and about 28% rests with the top ten. The germline V gene encodes CDR1 MGHRA and CDR2 YSYEKL. V gave up 6 bases and J gave up 2 bases, with 10 bases separating them. The length of the CDR3 is 14 residues.

The source is a female donor with papillary thyroid cancer or a benign thyroid nodule (not recorded which). Some clones in this sample may be carry-over from other donors' samples. The sequenced material came from blood. J is TRBJ2-2 and V is TRBV4-1; D gene unclear. The DNA for the CDR3 is TGCGCCAGCAGTTTCGACGAAAACACCGGGGAGCTGTTTTTT. Its translation: CASSFDENTGELFF.